The next 5 T cell receptor beta chains were all read from a single sample in a study of cytomegalovirus exposure and HLA in healthy donors. PCR amplification relied on 60 Vbeta primers (plus 13 Jbeta primers). Only in-frame clones appear in the TCRdb table, and some are missing; sequencing was by immunoSEQ multiplex PCR. The table lists some 80,000 clones, with approximately 1.1% in the top ten. The sequenced sample consisted of PBMCs. These receptors all come from a woman aged 25 to 39 in good health and CMV-seronegative.

The V call is TRBV6-6, the J call TRBJ2-7; D is possibly TRBD2 (6 bases). The CDR3 spans 14 residues. CDR1 is MNHNY, CDR2 SVGAGI, per germline (reference sequence). Trimming stripped 8 bases from V and 0 bases from J, with 14 bases between. The CDR3 here is CASHQSGSSYEQYF. The CDR3 DNA reads TGTGCCAGCCATCAGTCCGGGAGCTCCTACGAGCAGTACTTC.

J is TRBJ1-1 and V is TRBV29-1; 8 bases are shared with TRBD1. CDR1 SQVTM and CDR2 ANQGSEA come from the germline V gene. The CDR3 totals 13 residues. V shed 6 bases, J shed 1 base, and the junction held 4 bases outside the gene matches. The CDR3 bases are TGCAGCGTCACGGGGACAGGGAACACTGAAGCTTTCTTT. Protein product: CSVTGTGNTEAFF.

The genes are TRBV30 and TRBJ1-4, with D unclear. CDR1 is GTSNPN and CDR2 is SVGIG in the germline V gene (reference sequence). The CDR3 has 12 residues. Trimming took 3 bases from V and 8 from J, leaving 10 bases between them. This CDR3 reads CAWSYEVEKLFF. CDR3 nucleotides: TGTGCCTGGAGCTATGAGGTCGAAAAACTGTTTTTT.

V and J are TRBV9 and TRBJ2-7, with D maybe TRBD1 (6 bases). V lost 4 bases to trimming and J lost 7 bases, with 24 bases between them. From germline, CDR1 is SGDLS and CDR2 YYNGEE. This CDR3 region has 16 residues. The CDR3 region is CASSPSSGTLNAEQYF. As DNA, the CDR3 is TGTGCCAGCAGCCCTAGCTCCGGGACATTAAACGCGGAGCAGTACTTC.

V and J are TRBV27 and TRBJ2-1, with 7 nucleotides matching TRBD1. V lost 4 bases to trimming and J lost 1 base; unmatched junction nucleotides: 4. The CDR3 totals 15 residues. Germline V CDR1 and CDR2: MNHEY, SMNVEV (reference sequence). The CDR3 loop reads CASSSGTESYNEQFF. CDR3 in DNA: TGTGCCAGCAGTTCCGGGACAGAGTCCTACAATGAGCAGTTCTTC.